This TCR beta chain comes out of a study of regulatory T cells in long-lasting Graves disease. Study results and limitations: Persistent disease was associated with favored TRBV28 usage and with favored use of TRBJ1-2 and TRBJ2-5. The study found lower TCR diversity in persistent Graves' patients than in newly diagnosed ones.

Worth noting for this clonotype: Its antigen is unidentified.

The sample's time point: persistent/refractory GD, antithyroid drugs over 5 years with positive TRAb. Isolated PBMC RNA provided the starting material for the TCR library. An endocrinology department in Xi'an, China, supplied the patients. According to the study, TCR beta libraries were built with iRepertoire HTBI primers and CDR3-region Arm-PCR. TCRdb re-derived calls from the multiplex PCR reads in MiXCR, one entry per CDR3 protein. The sample has approximately 290,000 distinct CDR3 sequences, 22% seen once; the top ten hold about 61%. CDR1 is LNHDA, CDR2 SQIVND, per germline (reference sequence). J was trimmed by 10 bases and V by 3 bases; bases with no gene match: 9. The CDR3 covers 15 residues.

The sample was peripheral blood mononuclear cells (PBMCs), taken when the disease was refractory, from a patient treated with antithyroid drugs. This TCR was sampled from a female donor with Graves disease. The V gene is TRBV19, the J gene TRBJ2-3, with 11 bases that match TRBD2. The CDR3 spells CASSISTSGSSSQYF. The CDR3 DNA follows: TGTGCCAGTAGTATCTCAACTAGCGGGAGCTCGTCGCAGTATTTT.